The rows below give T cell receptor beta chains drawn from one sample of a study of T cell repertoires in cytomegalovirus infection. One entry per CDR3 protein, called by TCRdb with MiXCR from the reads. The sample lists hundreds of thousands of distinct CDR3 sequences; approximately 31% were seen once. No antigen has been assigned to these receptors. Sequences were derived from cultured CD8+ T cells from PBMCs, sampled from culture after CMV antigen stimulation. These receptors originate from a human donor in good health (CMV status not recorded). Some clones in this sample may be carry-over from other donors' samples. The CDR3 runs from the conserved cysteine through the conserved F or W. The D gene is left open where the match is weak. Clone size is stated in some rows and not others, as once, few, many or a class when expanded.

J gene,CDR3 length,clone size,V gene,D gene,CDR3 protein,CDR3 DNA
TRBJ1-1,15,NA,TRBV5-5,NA,CASRLERGRHTEAFF,TGTGCCAGCAGACTGGAGAGGGGAAGGCACACTGAAGCTTTCTTT
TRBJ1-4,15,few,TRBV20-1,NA,CSARDSPLVNEKLFF,TGCAGTGCTAGAGATTCGCCCCTAGTGAATGAAAAACTGTTTTTT
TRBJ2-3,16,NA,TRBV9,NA,CASSVGGGASTDTQYF,TGTGCCAGCAGCGTAGGGGGGGGGGCTAGCACAGATACGCAGTATTTT
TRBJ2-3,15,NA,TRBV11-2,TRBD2,CASSGVAGDSETQYF,TGTGCCAGCAGCGGGGTAGCGGGTGACTCAGAAACGCAGTATTTT
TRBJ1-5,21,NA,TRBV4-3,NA,CASSQDVFLNAAHSNNQPQHF,TGCGCCAGCAGCCAAGATGTATTCCTCAACGCGGCTCACTCCAACAATCAGCCCCAGCATTTT
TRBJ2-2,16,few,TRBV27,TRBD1,CASSSTGGWGTGELFF,TGTGCCAGCAGTTCTACAGGGGGCTGGGGCACCGGGGAGCTGTTTTTT
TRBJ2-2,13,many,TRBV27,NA,CASSFQNTGELFF,TGTGCCAGCAGTTTCCAGAACACCGGGGAGCTGTTTTTT
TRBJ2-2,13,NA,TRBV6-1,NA,CASSYGGGGELFF,TGTGCCAGCAGTTATGGGGGAGGCGGGGAGCTGTTTTTT
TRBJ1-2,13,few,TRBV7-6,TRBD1,CASSLRGGNGYTF,TGTGCCAGCAGCTTACGAGGGGGCAATGGCTACACCTTC
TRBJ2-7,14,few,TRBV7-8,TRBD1,CASSNSGGAYEQYF,TGTGCCAGCAGCAACTCAGGGGGCGCCTACGAGCAGTACTTC
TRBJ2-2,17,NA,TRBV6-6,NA,CASSYLTGGPNTGELFF,TGTGCCAGCAGTTACCTCACCGGGGGGCCGAACACCGGGGAGCTGTTTTTT
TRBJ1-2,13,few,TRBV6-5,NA,CASGHPVVAGYTF,TGTGCCAGCGGGCATCCGGTCGTAGCTGGCTACACCTTC
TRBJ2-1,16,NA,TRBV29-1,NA,CSVEFRDSPGRDEQFF,TGCAGCGTTGAATTCAGGGACAGCCCAGGGAGGGATGAGCAGTTCTTC
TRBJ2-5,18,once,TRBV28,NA,CASSSPRGTAGHPGAQYF,TGTGCCAGCAGTTCACCCCGCGGGACAGCGGGCCACCCGGGGGCCCAGTACTTC
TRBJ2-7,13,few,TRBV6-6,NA,CASGAGESYEQYF,TGTGCCAGCGGGGCAGGGGAATCCTACGAGCAGTACTTC
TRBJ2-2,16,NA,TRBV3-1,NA,CASSQVASSNTRELFF,TGTGCCAGCAGCCAAGTAGCCAGTTCGAACACCAGGGAGCTGTTTTTT
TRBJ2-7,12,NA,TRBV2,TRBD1,CASKNRGLEQYF,TGTGCCAGCAAGAACAGGGGGCTCGAGCAGTACTTC
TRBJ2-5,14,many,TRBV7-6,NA,CASSLESAQETQYF,TGTGCCAGCAGCTTAGAAAGCGCACAAGAGACCCAGTACTTC
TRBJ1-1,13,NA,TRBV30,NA,CAWSVLGRDFRDF,TGTGCCTGGAGTGTACTCGGTCGGGATTTCAGGGATTTT
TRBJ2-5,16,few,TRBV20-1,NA,CSARSGTGESQETQYF,TGCAGTGCTAGATCGGGCACGGGGGAGTCCCAAGAGACCCAGTACTTC
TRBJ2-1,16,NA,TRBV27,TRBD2,CACSLSLLAGANEQFF,TGTGCCTGCAGTTTATCCCTACTAGCGGGGGCCAATGAGCAGTTCTTC
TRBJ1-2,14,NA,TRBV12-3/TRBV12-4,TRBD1,CASTDPDRDHGYTF,TGTGCCAGCACCGACCCCGACAGGGATCATGGCTACACCTTC
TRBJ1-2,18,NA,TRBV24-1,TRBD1,CATSDGGTGFGIRHDYTF,TGTGCCACCAGTGATGGGGGGACAGGGTTCGGGATCAGGCATGACTACACCTTC
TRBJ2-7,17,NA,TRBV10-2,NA,CASSESTLAGKSYEQYF,TGCGCCAGCAGTGAGTCGACTCTCGCAGGGAAGTCCTACGAGCAGTACTTC
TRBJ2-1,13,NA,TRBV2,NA,CASGIAVYNEQFF,TGTGCCAGCGGAATAGCGGTCTACAATGAGCAGTTCTTC
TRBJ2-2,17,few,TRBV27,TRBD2,CASSSWAGGLRTGELFF,TGTGCCAGCAGTTCCTGGGCGGGGGGCCTTAGGACCGGGGAGCTGTTTTTT
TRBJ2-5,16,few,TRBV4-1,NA,CASSQERVRKAETQYF,TGCGCCAGCAGCCAAGAAAGGGTCCGGAAGGCCGAGACCCAGTACTTC
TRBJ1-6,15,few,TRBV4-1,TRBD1,CASSQEGDRNSPLHF,TGCGCCAGCAGCCAAGAGGGGGACAGAAATTCACCCCTCCACTTT
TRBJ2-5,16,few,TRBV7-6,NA,CASSYPSDAVQETQYF,TGTGCCAGCAGCTACCCGAGTGATGCCGTCCAAGAGACCCAGTACTTC
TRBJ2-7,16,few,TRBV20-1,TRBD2,CSARDLAGVRSYEQYF,TGCAGTGCTAGAGATCTTGCGGGGGTTCGATCCTACGAGCAGTACTTC
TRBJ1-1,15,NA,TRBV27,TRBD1,CASRPQGALNTEAFF,TGTGCCAGCAGACCTCAGGGGGCCTTGAACACTGAAGCTTTCTTT
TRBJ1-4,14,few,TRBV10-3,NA,CAIRGDPTNEKLFF,TGTGCCATCCGGGGGGACCCGACTAATGAAAAACTGTTTTTT
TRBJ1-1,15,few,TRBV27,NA,CASSLTPTVNTEAFF,TGTGCCAGCAGTCTTACCCCGACAGTGAACACTGAAGCTTTCTTT
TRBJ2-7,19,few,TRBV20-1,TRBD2,CSARDSGLAGGGSSYEQYF,TGCAGTGCTAGAGATTCGGGACTAGCGGGGGGCGGTAGCTCCTACGAGCAGTACTTC
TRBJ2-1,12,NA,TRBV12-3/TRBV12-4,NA,CASSLFGIEQFF,TGTGCCAGCAGTTTATTCGGCATTGAGCAGTTCTTC
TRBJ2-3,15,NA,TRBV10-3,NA,CAISEAARGGDTQYF,TGTGCCATCAGTGAGGCGGCTCGAGGTGGGGATACGCAGTATTTT
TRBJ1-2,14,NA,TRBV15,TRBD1,CATSKDRGVIGYTF,TGTGCCACCAGCAAAGACAGGGGTGTGATTGGCTACACCTTC
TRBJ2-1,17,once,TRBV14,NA,CASSQDPRVSSYNEQFF,TGTGCCAGCAGCCAAGATCCGCGGGTGTCCTCCTACAATGAGCAGTTCTTC
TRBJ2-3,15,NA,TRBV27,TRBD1,CASSLQTGDPDTQYF,TGTGCCAGCAGTTTACAGACAGGGGATCCAGATACGCAGTATTTT
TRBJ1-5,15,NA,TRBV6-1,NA,CASSESSGFNQPQHF,TGTGCCAGCAGTGAAAGTAGCGGTTTCAATCAGCCCCAGCATTTT
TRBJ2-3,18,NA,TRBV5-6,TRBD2,CASSPILAGRTSTDTQYF,TGTGCCAGCAGCCCTATTTTAGCGGGGCGAACTAGCACAGATACGCAGTATTTT
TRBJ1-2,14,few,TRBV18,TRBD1,CASSQLGGIDGYTF,TGTGCCAGCTCACAACTAGGGGGCATCGATGGCTACACCTTC
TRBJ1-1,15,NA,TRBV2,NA,CASSERGISNTEAFF,TGTGCCAGCAGTGAAAGGGGGATTTCGAACACTGAAGCTTTCTTT
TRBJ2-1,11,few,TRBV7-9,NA,CASSTVIEQFF,TGTGCCAGCAGCACCGTCATTGAGCAGTTCTTC
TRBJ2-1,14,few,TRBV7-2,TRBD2,CASSLSGGTHEQFF,TGTGCCAGCAGCTTAAGCGGGGGGACACATGAGCAGTTCTTC
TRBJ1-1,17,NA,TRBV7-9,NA,CASSILQGYPVNPKTFF,TGTGCCAGCAGCATACTACAGGGTTACCCAGTCAATCCCAAAACTTTCTTT
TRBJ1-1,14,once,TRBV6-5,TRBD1,CASSLDRVDTEAFF,TGTGCCAGCAGTTTGGACAGGGTAGACACTGAAGCTTTCTTT
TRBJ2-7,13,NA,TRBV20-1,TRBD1,CSARPGQTYEQYF,TGCAGTGCTAGACCGGGACAGACCTACGAGCAGTACTTC
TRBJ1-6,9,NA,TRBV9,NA,CASGEPLHF,TGTGCCAGCGGGGAACCCCTCCACTTT